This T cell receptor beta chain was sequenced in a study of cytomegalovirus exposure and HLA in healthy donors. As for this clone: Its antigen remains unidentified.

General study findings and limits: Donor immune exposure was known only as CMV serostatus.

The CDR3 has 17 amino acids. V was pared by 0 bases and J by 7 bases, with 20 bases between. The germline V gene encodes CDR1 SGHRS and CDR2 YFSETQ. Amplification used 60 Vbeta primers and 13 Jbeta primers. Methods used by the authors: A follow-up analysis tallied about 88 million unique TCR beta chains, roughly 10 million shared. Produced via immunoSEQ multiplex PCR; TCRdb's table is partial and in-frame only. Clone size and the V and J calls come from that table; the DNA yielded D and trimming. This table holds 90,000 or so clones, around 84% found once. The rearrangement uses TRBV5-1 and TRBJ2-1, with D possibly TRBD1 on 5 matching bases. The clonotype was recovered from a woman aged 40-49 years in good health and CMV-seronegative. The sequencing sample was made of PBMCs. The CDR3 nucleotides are TGCGCCAGCAGCTTGGGGATTGGGCTAGGGCAGGGTAATGAGCAGTTCTTC. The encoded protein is CASSLGIGLGQGNEQFF.